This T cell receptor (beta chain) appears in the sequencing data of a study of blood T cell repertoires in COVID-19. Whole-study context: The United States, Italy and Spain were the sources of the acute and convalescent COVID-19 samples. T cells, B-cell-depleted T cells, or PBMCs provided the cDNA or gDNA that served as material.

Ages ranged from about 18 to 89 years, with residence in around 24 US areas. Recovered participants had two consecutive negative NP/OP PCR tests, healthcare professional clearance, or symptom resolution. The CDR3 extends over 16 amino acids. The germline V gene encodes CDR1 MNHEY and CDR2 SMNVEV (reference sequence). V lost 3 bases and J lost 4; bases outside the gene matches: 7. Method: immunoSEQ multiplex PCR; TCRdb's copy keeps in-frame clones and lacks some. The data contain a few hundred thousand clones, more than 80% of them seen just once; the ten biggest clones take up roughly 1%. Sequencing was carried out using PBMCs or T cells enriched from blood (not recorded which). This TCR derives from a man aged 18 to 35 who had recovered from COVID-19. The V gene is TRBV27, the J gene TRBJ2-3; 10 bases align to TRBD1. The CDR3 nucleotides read TGTGCCAGCAGTTTGGCGAGGACAGGGGGATCAGATACGCAGTATTTT. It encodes CASSLARTGGSDTQYF.